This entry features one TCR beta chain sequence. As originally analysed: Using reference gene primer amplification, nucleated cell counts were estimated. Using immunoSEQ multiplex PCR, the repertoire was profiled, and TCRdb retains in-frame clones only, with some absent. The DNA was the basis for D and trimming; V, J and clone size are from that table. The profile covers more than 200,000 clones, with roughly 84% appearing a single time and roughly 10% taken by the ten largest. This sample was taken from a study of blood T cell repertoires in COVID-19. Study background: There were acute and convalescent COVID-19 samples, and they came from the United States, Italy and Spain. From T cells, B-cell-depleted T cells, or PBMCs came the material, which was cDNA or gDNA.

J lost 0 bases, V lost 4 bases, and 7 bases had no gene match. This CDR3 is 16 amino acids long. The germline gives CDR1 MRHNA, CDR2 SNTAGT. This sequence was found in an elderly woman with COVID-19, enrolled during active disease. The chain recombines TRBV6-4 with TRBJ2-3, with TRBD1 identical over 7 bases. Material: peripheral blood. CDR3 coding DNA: TGTGCCAGCAGTGCTCAGACAGGGCTGAGCACAGATACGCAGTATTTT. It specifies CASSAQTGLSTDTQYF.